The following is a T cell receptor (beta chain) sequence with its context. This clonotype was seen many times. It has no known antigen specificity. Base qualities are not recorded, but no much larger clone differs from it by a single base. The data derive from a study of breast tumors, draining lymph nodes, adjacent tissues (dated by TCRdb to about 2016). A note on the overall study: In breast cancer patients, the study compared the TCR beta repertoires of tumor, adjacent nontumor tissue and axillary lymph nodes. The study was designed to assess the relationships and possible T-cell exchange between tumor, surrounding tissue and draining lymph node repertoires in human breast cancer. Results and caveats for the whole study, not just this receptor: Tumor T-cell repertoires showed less diversity than lymph node repertoires and more diversity than nontumor tissue repertoires, and tumor T-cell repertoires showed preferential V and J gene usage. A scenario in which most tumor T cells derive from the lymph node and then expand within tumor tissue was judged to be consistent with the data. Tumor and nontumor tissue repertoires were found to be significantly more similar in luminal-like than in basal-like breast cancer. The conclusion that tumor T cells originate in lymph nodes was presented as consistent with a hypothesis rather than as directly demonstrated.

Looking up the germline V gene (reference sequence) yields CDR1 LNHNV and CDR2 YYDKDF. The CDR3 runs 13 residues from the cysteine to the phenylalanine. Here the CDR3 DNA is all that survives: 39 bases in frame from base 1. V and J are truncated by 6 bases and 2 bases respectively, leaving an intervening sequence of 9 bases. Sequencing used an Illumina HiSeq 2000. Multiplex PCR amplification was used to build the TCR beta chain libraries. High-throughput sequencing was used to analyze the amplified TCR beta chain products. TCRdb redid the processing of the public reads, applying fastp at Q25 and MiXCR, and retained in-frame beta chains. Under each unique CDR3 protein, matching rows form one entry showing the most common genes and DNA. This sample lists tens of thousands of distinct CDR3 sequences; under 25% were detected once. Approximately 8% of the sample goes to the ten largest clones.

The chain is assembled from TRBV15 and TRBJ2-3; the D gene identity is not certain. This TCR was sampled from a female donor with breast cancer. Some clones in this sample may be carry-over from other donors' samples. Sequenced material: breast tumor tissue. The sequence in DNA is TGTGCCACCAGGTCGGTAGCCACAGATACGCAGTATTTT. It encodes CATRSVATDTQYF.